This T cell receptor beta chain was sequenced in a study of shared clonotypes between healthy human individuals. Per the germline V gene, CDR1 is SGHRS and CDR2 is YFSETQ. This CDR3 comprises 12 residues. Trimming took 0 bases from V and 10 from J, leaving 8 bases between them. Study processing details: Quality scores were absent from the junction-only immunoSEQ sequences, so filtering differed. The table came from immunoSEQ multiplex PCR; TCRdb's copy has only in-frame clones and leaves some out. V, J and clone size reflect that table, while D and trimming were determined from the DNA. There are some 2.4 million clones in the sample; over 85% occur only once, and 0.36% lies in the top ten.

Sample: naive CD4+ T cells from PBMCs. Regarding subset: CD45RA+ positively selected. This clonotype originated in a man younger than 30 in good health. Some clones in this sample may be carry-over from other donors' samples. The rearrangement uses TRBV5-1 and TRBJ2-1; tentatively, D is TRBD2 (5 bases). DNA for the CDR3: TGCGCCAGCAGCTTGGCCTCGGGGGAGCAGTTCTTC. Translating it yields CASSLASGEQFF.